What follows are 4 T cell receptor beta chains derived from one specimen sequenced in a study of blood T cell repertoires in COVID-19 (dated by TCRdb to about 2020). Preparation of the library involved the immunoSEQ multiplex PCR assay. The source is immuneACCESS, and TCRdb retained only in-frame sequences with V and J called. Part of the clones is not carried over; for the studies checked, unresolved V genes explain less than half of this, and the remainder is unexplained. The sample table holds over 350,000 clones, of which roughly 88% were seen once. The ten largest clones add up to approximately 1% of the sample. The sequencing sample was made of PBMCs or T cells enriched from blood (not recorded which). These receptor sequences come from a woman in her thirties with acute COVID-19.

The chain's CDR3 is CASSPQYPPYEQYF. The CDR3 DNA reads TGTGCCAGCTCACCTCAGTATCCCCCCTACGAGCAGTACTTC. J is TRBJ2-7 and V is TRBV18; D gene ambiguous. This CDR3 is built from 14 residues. Trimming cost V 3 bases and J 2 bases, with 11 bases left between them. The germline gives CDR1 KGHSH, CDR2 LQKENI.

The rearrangement uses TRBV9 and TRBJ1-3, with no clear D. Trimming took 0 bases from V and 2 from J, leaving 21 bases between them. The germline V gene has CDR1 SGDLS and CDR2 YYNGEE. This CDR3 has 19 residues. The CDR3 reads CASSVAPDGVTPAGNTIYF. The CDR3 coding sequence is TGTGCCAGCAGCGTAGCTCCGGACGGGGTAACGCCAGCTGGAAACACCATATATTTT.

This clone was detected a few times. The chain has TRBV7-9 and TRBJ1-2; 9 nucleotides agree with TRBD1. The CDR3 has 15 residues. The trim removed 3 bases at V and 8 bases at J, leaving 10 bases unmatched. Germline assignment: CDR1 SEHNR and CDR2 FQNEAQ (reference sequence). This CDR3 is CASSFSGTGLVGYTF. The CDR3 nucleotides read TGTGCCAGCAGCTTCTCCGGGACAGGGCTGGTGGGCTACACCTTC.

The V call is TRBV7-9, the J call TRBJ1-2; D gene uncertain. V dropped 0 bases and J dropped 3 bases, with 11 bases sitting between them. Germline V gene lookup returns CDR1 SEHNR and CDR2 FQNEAQ (reference sequence). The CDR3 contains 15 residues. CDR3 loop: CASSLARSGYYGYTF. The CDR3 DNA sequence: TGTGCCAGCAGCTTAGCGCGGTCCGGGTACTATGGCTACACCTTC.